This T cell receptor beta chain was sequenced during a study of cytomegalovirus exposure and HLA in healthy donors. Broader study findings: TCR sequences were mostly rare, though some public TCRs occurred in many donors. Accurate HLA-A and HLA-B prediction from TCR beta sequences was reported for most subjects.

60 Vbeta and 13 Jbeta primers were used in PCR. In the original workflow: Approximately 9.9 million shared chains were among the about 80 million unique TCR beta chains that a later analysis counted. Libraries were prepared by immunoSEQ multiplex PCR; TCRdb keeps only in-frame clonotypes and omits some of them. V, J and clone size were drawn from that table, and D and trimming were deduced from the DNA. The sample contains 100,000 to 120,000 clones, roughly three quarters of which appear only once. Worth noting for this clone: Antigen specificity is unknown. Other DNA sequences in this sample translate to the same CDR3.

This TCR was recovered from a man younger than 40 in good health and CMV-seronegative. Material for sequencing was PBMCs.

The DNA for the CDR3 is TGTGCCAGTAGCCCCGCGGACACGCCGAACACTGAAGCTTTCTTT. Amino acids: CASSPADTPNTEAFF. V gene TRBV19 combines with J gene TRBJ1-1; possibly TRBD1 for D (5 bases). CDR1 and CDR2 (germline): LNHDA, SQIVND (reference sequence). V was shortened by 6 bases and J by 1 base, with 15 bases between the two germline ends. The CDR3 spans 15 residues.